The 21 T cell receptor beta chains below come from one sample, sequenced in a study of low-dose radiotherapy and immunotherapy resistance in tumors (dated by TCRdb to 2021 to 2024). The sample's time point label, decoded: after trial treatment. Explained via the paper, the treatment or condition label denotes: LDRT plus nivolumab, ipilimumab, low-dose cyclophosphamide and aspirin (RACIN trial). The instrument given in TCRdb is Illumina HiSeq 2500. First-strand cDNA was synthesized using Superscript III and a set of TRAV- and TRBV-specific primers, so that both TCRalpha and TCRbeta chains were covered. TCRs were amplified for 20 to 25 PCR cycles with Phusion, using a constant-region primer paired with the adapter attached to the V primers. The public reads were quality trimmed at Q25 with fastp and then assembled into clones with MiXCR by TCRdb, keeping productive beta chains. When rows share a CDR3 protein, they turn into one entry using the most common DNA and genes. Recorded for this sample are about 84,000 distinct CDR3 sequences; around 17% of them occurred a single time. 1.4% to 1.5% of the sample lies in the top ten.

The material sequenced was PBMCs, taken after low-dose radiotherapy plus immunotherapy. The receptors here all came from a male donor with prostate cancer.

This clonotype was found many times. The genes are TRBV19 and TRBJ2-2, with no clear D. Trimming removed 6 bases from V and 0 bases from J, with 8 bases in between. The CDR3 totals 14 residues. Germline CDR1 and CDR2: LNHDA and SQIVND (reference sequence). DNA of the CDR3: TGTGCCAGTAGAAACAGAGCGAACACCGGGGAGCTGTTTTTT. This translates into CASRNRANTGELFF. Based on the CDR3 plus reference TRBV19 and TRBJ2-2, the full variable domain is DGGITQSPKYLFRKEGQNVTLSCEQNLNHDAMYWYRQDPGQGLRLIYYSQIVNDFQKGDIAEGYSVSREKKESFPLTVTSAQKNPTAFYLCASRNRANTGELFFGEGSRLTVL.

At least ten counts were recorded for this clonotype. The V and J genes are TRBV12-3 or TRBV12-4 and TRBJ2-3; D perhaps matches TRBD1 (7 bases). The length of the CDR3 is 17 residues. Trimming took off 6 bases at V and 6 bases at J, with 25 bases between the two ends. The chain's CDR3 is CASSATDRSVAGDTQYF. The CDR3 nucleotides are TGTGCCAGCAGCGCCACGGACAGGAGCGTCGCGGGGGATACGCAGTATTTT.

Concerning this clonotype: It is likely a read error: a sequence one base away is far more abundant. The V call is TRBV6-1, the J call TRBJ2-7; D may be TRBD2 (7 bases). V was clipped by 5 bases and J by 5 bases, with 19 bases between them. The CDR3 is made up of 15 amino acids. From germline, CDR1 is MNHNS and CDR2 SASEGT. The CDR3 sequence: CASSRGGGGPHEQYF. The DNA of the CDR3 is TGTGCCAGCAGTCGAGGGGGGGGAGGACCCCACGAGCAGTACTTC.

This clonotype was observed many times. The chain links TRBV5-1 to TRBJ2-2, with D maybe TRBD2 (6 bases). V lost 2 bases and J 3 bases, leaving 11 bases between the germline ends. Germline V gives CDR1 SGHRS, CDR2 YFSETQ. The CDR3 consists of 15 residues. The CDR3 is CASSFMSSDTGELFF. As DNA, the CDR3 is TGCGCCAGCAGCTTTATGTCTAGCGACACCGGGGAGCTGTTTTTT.

This clonotype qualifies as medium-sized. V and J are TRBV28 and TRBJ2-3, with a weak D call TRBD1 (6 bases). V was clipped by 4 bases and J by 1 base, with 9 bases between them. This CDR3 comprises 14 residues. CDR1 and CDR2 (germline): MDHEN, SYDVKM. The CDR3 loop reads CASSYRDGTDTQYF. The CDR3 nucleotides read TGTGCCAGCAGTTACAGGGATGGCACAGATACGCAGTATTTT.

This clonotype was counted many times. This chain joins TRBV5-4 and TRBJ2-7; 10 bases line up with TRBD1. J was trimmed by 0 bases and V by 4 bases; bases with no gene match: 4. The CDR3 has 15 residues. Germline V lookup: CDR1 SGHNT, CDR2 YYREEE (reference sequence). The CDR3 spells CASSPGQGTSYEQYF. As DNA, the CDR3 is TGTGCCAGCAGCCCGGGACAGGGGACCTCCTACGAGCAGTACTTC.

This clonotype has at least ten counts. Sequence at one end of the junction differs from germline and may be a read error. For the CDR3, the DNA is TGTGCCAGCAGCCCCCGCGGACAGGGGAACCCCGGGGAGCTGTTTTTT. Its translation: CASSPRGQGNPGELFF. This chain connects TRBV9 to TRBJ2-2, with TRBD1 identical over 9 bases. The CDR3 runs 16 residues. Germline lookup yields CDR1 SGDLS and CDR2 YYNGEE.

This clonotype came up many times. The chain joins TRBV12-3 or TRBV12-4 to TRBJ2-2; 8 bases align to TRBD2. The CDR3 is made up of 17 amino acids. Unmatched junction bases numbered 13, after V lost 6 bases and J lost 4 bases. The DNA of the CDR3 is TGTGCCAGCAGCCGACCTAGGGGCGCGGGGGGCACCGGGGAGCTGTTTTTT. Translating gives CASSRPRGAGGTGELFF.

This clonotype was observed many times. V is TRBV30 and J is TRBJ2-2; D remains ambiguous. The V gene lost 0 bases and the J gene lost 4 bases, with 6 bases spanning the gap. The germline V gene has CDR1 GTSNPN and CDR2 SVGIG (reference sequence). There are 13 residues in the CDR3. CDR3 bases: TGTGCCTGGAGTGTGAGTGGCACCGGGGAGCTGTTTTTT. Protein: CAWSVSGTGELFF.

Many counts were recorded for this clonotype. The CDR3 bases are TGTGCCAGCACGGGACAGACGCTCTCTGGGGCCAACGTCCTGACTTTC. This encodes CASTGQTLSGANVLTF. V gene TRBV5-4 combines with J gene TRBJ2-6; TRBD1 matches at 7 bases. Trimming at V came to 6 bases and at J to 0 bases, leaving 6 bases not matched to a gene. Germline CDR1 and CDR2: SGHNT and YYREEE (reference sequence). This CDR3 has 16 residues.

The chain links TRBV28 to TRBJ2-3; D not certain. The germline gives CDR1 MDHEN, CDR2 SYDVKM. The V end was cut by 10 bases, the J end by 0 bases, with 11 bases between. The CDR3 has 13 residues. DNA of the CDR3: TGTGCCACTGGCGGCGATAGCACAGATACGCAGTATTTT. Protein product: CATGGDSTDTQYF.

This clonotype appeared many times. V gene TRBV27 combines with J gene TRBJ1-1; D uncertain. Trimming removed 4 bases at V and 1 base at J, with 10 bases between. The CDR3 contains 14 residues. Germline values: CDR1 MNHEY, CDR2 SMNVEV (reference sequence). The CDR3 coding sequence is TGTGCCAGCAGTTCCCGGACCAGGAACACTGAAGCTTTCTTT. This translates into CASSSRTRNTEAFF.

The sample holds many counts of this clonotype. The chain combines TRBV28 with TRBJ2-3; D remains unclear. The CDR3 sequence is 13 residues long. V lost 2 bases to trimming and J lost 5 bases, with 8 bases between them. CDR1 is MDHEN, CDR2 SYDVKM, per germline. CDR3 DNA: TGTGCCAGCAGTTTACAGATCCGAGATACGCAGTATTTT. Translated: CASSLQIRDTQYF.

There are many counts of this clonotype. In DNA, the CDR3 is TGTGCCATCAGTGAGTCCAACCGGCACCGGGACAGGGGGAACACTGAAGCTTTCTTT. This codes for CAISESNRHRDRGNTEAFF. The chain joins TRBV10-3 to TRBJ1-1, with TRBD1 identical over 10 bases. V shed 0 bases, J shed 1 base, and the junction held 11 bases outside the gene matches. Germline values: CDR1 ENHRY, CDR2 SYGVKD. This CDR3 region has 19 residues.

This clonotype has a count of ten or more. V gene TRBV28 combines with J gene TRBJ2-1, with unresolved D. Trimming cost V 2 bases and J 10 bases, with 12 bases left between them. In germline, CDR1 is MDHEN, CDR2 SYDVKM. The CDR3 is made up of 13 amino acids. Here the CDR3 DNA reads TGTGCCAGCAGTTTAAAGGAGCTCAGGGAGCAGTTCTTC. Translated, it gives CASSLKELREQFF.

The chain links TRBV5-1 to TRBJ1-3, with D possibly matching TRBD1 (5 bases). The CDR3 sequence is 15 residues long. Germline lookup yields CDR1 SGHRS and CDR2 YFSETQ. V was pared by 4 bases and J by 6 bases, with 17 bases between. As DNA, the CDR3 is TGCGCCAGCAGCCCCTACGGGACGGCGGTAAACACCATATATTTT. It codes for CASSPYGTAVNTIYF.

The J gene is TRBJ2-5, the V gene TRBV2; 11 nucleotides line up with TRBD2. The CDR3 runs 16 residues. CDR1 and CDR2 from the germline V gene are SNHLY and FYNNEI. The V gene end was trimmed by 7 bases and the J gene end by 10 bases; junction bases not matched to a gene: 17. The CDR3, as DNA: TGTGCCAGCATCGTAGCGGGAGGGCCCCCCGTGGATAACCAGTACTTC. This gives the protein CASIVAGGPPVDNQYF.

The table lists this clonotype with many counts. The chain employs TRBV4-3 and TRBJ2-1, with a possible D match to TRBD2 (6 bases). Per the germline V gene, CDR1 is LGHNA and CDR2 is YSLEER. Trimming removed 1 base at V and 0 bases at J, with 10 bases between. There are 16 residues in the CDR3. CDR3 region: CASSQVLTSSYNEQFF. CDR3 sequence (DNA): TGCGCCAGCAGCCAAGTATTGACTAGCTCCTACAATGAGCAGTTCTTC.

In this sample, this clonotype turned up many times. This sequence joins TRBV4-3 and TRBJ1-2, with D unresolved. The CDR3 has 15 amino acids. Germline CDR1 and CDR2: LGHNA and YSLEER. Trimming took off 1 base at V and 4 bases at J, with 13 bases between the two ends. CDR3 DNA: TGCGCCAGCAGCCAAGGGGCGGGGTTGAGCTATGGCTACACCTTC. Encoded protein: CASSQGAGLSYGYTF.

This clonotype was counted at least ten times. The chain carries TRBV4-1 and TRBJ1-5, with D unresolved. The V end lost 1 base, the J end lost 0 bases, and 16 bases lay between the germline ends. This CDR3 spans 18 amino acids. Germline CDR1 is MGHRA and CDR2 is YSYEKL. Here the CDR3 DNA reads TGCGCCAGCAGCCAAGGAGGCGCCGGGTCCAATAGCAATCAGCCCCAGCATTTT. This gives the protein CASSQGGAGSNSNQPQHF.

This sequence joins TRBV2 and TRBJ2-2, with D possibly called TRBD1 or TRBD2 (5 bases each). The CDR3 consists of 14 residues. Germline V lookup: CDR1 SNHLY, CDR2 FYNNEI. Trimming stripped 6 bases from V and 5 bases from J, with 13 bases between. CDR3: CASRRGGSTGELFF. The CDR3, as DNA: TGTGCCAGCAGGAGGGGTGGGTCGACCGGGGAGCTGTTTTTT.